In its sample, the clone carrying this T cell receptor (beta chain) was seen many times. The antigen remains unidentified. In a library made to pick up alpha chains, this beta chain is a stray read with a size that means little. The CDR3 loop spans 13 amino acids. Trimming left V 2 bases short and J 6 bases short, with 8 bases between. Time point meaning: sample taken at primary tumor resection. Tumor, nontumor lung or frozen PBMC supplied whole RNA that was sequenced unsorted. This sample was taken from a study of spatial heterogeneity in lung cancer. Study findings and constraints: There were more appearances of ubiquitous expanded tumor TCRs in blood at resection than at follow-up.

TCRdb re-derived calls from the 5' RACE reads in MiXCR, one entry per CDR3 protein. Counted here are around 11,000 distinct CDR3 sequences, less than 4% occurring once; the ten biggest clones make up 40% to 60%. The receptor comes from a female donor with early-stage non-small cell lung cancer. Specimen: PBMCs, collected at surgery. V and J are TRBV12-3 or TRBV12-4 and TRBJ1-5; D remains ambiguous. CDR3 bases: TGTGCCAGCAGTTTATTGGAGGGTCAGCCCCAGCATTTT. Protein sequence: CASSLLEGQPQHF.